Listed below are T cell receptor beta chains from one sample, sequenced in a study of shared clonotypes between healthy human individuals. Libraries were prepared by immunoSEQ multiplex PCR; TCRdb keeps only in-frame clonotypes and omits some of them. Here the sample spans more than 2 million clones, just over 90% being singletons. The sequenced sample consisted of naive CD8+ T cells from PBMCs. The receptors were sampled from a young man in good health. Some clones in this sample may be carry-over from other donors' samples. CDR3s include the opening cysteine and the closing phenylalanine or tryptophan. The D gene is left open where the match is weak. Some rows mark clone size as missing; the rest say once, few, many or name a class of expanded clone.

d_call cdr3_length j_call clone_size v_call cdr3_aa cdr3_nt
. 15 TRBJ2-7 . TRBV4-1 CASSQGSGPSYEQYF TGCGCCAGCAGCCAAGGAAGCGGCCCTTCCTACGAGCAGTACTTC
TRBD2 15 TRBJ2-5 once TRBV6-6 CASSYSRLAEETQYF TGTGCCAGCAGTTATAGTCGGCTAGCGGAAGAGACCCAGTACTTC
TRBD1 14 TRBJ1-2 . TRBV30 CAWRDRTGKYGYTF TGTGCCTGGAGGGACAGGACAGGGAAATATGGCTACACCTTC
. 12 TRBJ1-3 . TRBV19 CASSPSGNTIYF TGTGCCAGTAGCCCCTCGGGAAACACCATATATTTT
TRBD1 15 TRBJ2-3 . TRBV7-9 CASSSDRERTDTQYF TGTGCCAGCAGCTCGGACAGGGAAAGAACAGATACGCAGTATTTT
. 14 TRBJ2-2 . TRBV11-3 CASSLQGRSGELFF TGTGCCAGCAGCTTACAGGGTAGGTCCGGGGAGCTGTTTTTT
TRBD1 14 TRBJ2-2 . TRBV9 CASSVYRGTGELFF TGTGCCAGCAGCGTTTACAGGGGCACCGGGGAGCTGTTTTTT
. 15 TRBJ1-5 once TRBV5-5 CASSLMAQSNQPQHF TGTGCCAGCAGCTTGATGGCCCAAAGCAATCAGCCCCAGCATTTT
. 16 TRBJ2-7 . TRBV28 CASSSRDGELTYEQYF TGTGCCAGCAGTTCAAGGGACGGGGAGCTGACCTACGAGCAGTACTTC
. 16 TRBJ2-7 . TRBV14 CASSQDLNSKSYEQYF TGTGCCAGCAGCCAAGATTTGAACAGCAAGTCCTACGAGCAGTACTTC
TRBD1 15 TRBJ1-1 . TRBV7-9 CASSPRQGMNTEAFF TGTGCCAGCAGCCCCCGACAGGGAATGAACACTGAAGCTTTCTTT
. 15 TRBJ1-2 . TRBV7-2 CASSLVMTDYYGYTF TGTGCCAGCAGCTTAGTGATGACAGACTACTATGGCTACACCTTC
. 13 TRBJ1-4 . TRBV30 CAWSFNSGEKLFF TGTGCCTGGAGTTTTAATTCTGGGGAAAAACTGTTTTTT
. 13 TRBJ1-1 . TRBV7-8 CASSRGLNTEAFF TGTGCCAGCAGCCGGGGATTGAACACTGAAGCTTTCTTT
TRBD2 16 TRBJ2-2 . TRBV4-1 CASYDHRGGGTGELFF TGCGCCAGCTACGATCACCGGGGCGGGGGCACCGGGGAGCTGTTTTTT
. 17 TRBJ2-1 . TRBV4-1 CASSQPRGGQRDNEQFF TGCGCCAGCAGCCAACCCAGAGGAGGACAGCGAGACAATGAGCAGTTCTTC
. 16 TRBJ2-7 . TRBV15 CATSRAIGGGFYEQYF TGTGCCACCAGCAGAGCGATCGGGGGAGGCTTCTACGAGCAGTACTTC
TRBD2 12 TRBJ2-4 . TRBV19 CASSIGSGSAYF TGTGCCAGTAGTATAGGTAGCGGGAGTGCGTACTTC
TRBD1 17 TRBJ2-1 . TRBV28 CASSPIDRGRVDNEQFF TGTGCCAGCAGTCCAATCGACAGGGGGCGAGTGGACAATGAGCAGTTCTTC
TRBD1 14 TRBJ1-1 . TRBV28 CASTIDRGPSEAFF TGTGCCAGCACCATAGACAGGGGGCCCTCTGAAGCTTTCTTT
TRBD1 14 TRBJ2-7 . TRBV5-1 CASSLDRGLGEQYF TGCGCCAGCAGCTTGGACAGGGGGCTGGGAGAGCAGTACTTC
TRBD1 14 TRBJ2-7 once TRBV7-2 CASSSRDRGYEQYF TGTGCCAGCAGCTCCCGGGACAGGGGGTACGAGCAGTACTTC
. 13 TRBJ2-3 . TRBV11-3 CASSQDRTDTQYF TGTGCCAGCAGCCAGGATAGAACAGATACGCAGTATTTT
TRBD1 14 TRBJ2-7 . TRBV6-1 CASSATGGYYEQYF TGTGCCAGCAGTGCGACAGGGGGCTACTACGAGCAGTACTTC
. 13 TRBJ1-1 few TRBV4-3 CASSHLENTEAFF TGCGCCAGCAGCCATCTGGAGAACACTGAAGCTTTCTTT
. 16 TRBJ2-7 . TRBV4-1 CASSQGFWDEGYEQYF TGCGCCAGCAGCCAAGGGTTTTGGGATGAGGGCTACGAGCAGTACTTC
. 14 TRBJ2-1 . TRBV13 CASTLGSGDNEQFF TGTGCCAGCACCTTAGGCTCAGGGGACAATGAGCAGTTCTTC
. 15 TRBJ2-2 . TRBV7-6 CASSLREGAAGELFF TGTGCCAGCAGCTTAAGGGAGGGGGCGGCCGGGGAGCTGTTTTTT
. 14 TRBJ1-1 . TRBV18 CASSPWRVYTEAFF TGTGCCAGCTCACCCTGGAGGGTTTACACTGAAGCTTTCTTT
. 13 TRBJ2-1 . TRBV7-2 CASRTLAHNEQFF TGTGCCAGCAGAACCCTAGCCCATAATGAGCAGTTCTTC
. 11 TRBJ2-1 . TRBV7-6 CASSTGAEQFF TGTGCCAGCAGCACGGGGGCCGAGCAGTTCTTC